This T cell receptor beta chain was captured by sequencing in a study of blood T cell repertoires in COVID-19. Germline CDR1 and CDR2: SGHKS and YYEKEE (reference sequence). Trimming took 4 bases from V and 1 from J, leaving 14 bases between them. The CDR3 consists of 15 residues. Profiling relied on immunoSEQ multiplex PCR, and the TCRdb table lists in-frame clones only, not all of them. This sample has 98,000 or so clones, with 75% to 95% found just once. The receptor was derived from a human donor in a cohort sampled during active COVID-19. Sequencing was done on a sample of peripheral blood. The V call is TRBV5-5, the J call TRBJ1-1; D remains unclear. Written as DNA, the CDR3 is TGTGCCAGCAGCCTGACACCTACGAAGAACACTGAAGCTTTCTTT. It is translated as CASSLTPTKNTEAFF.